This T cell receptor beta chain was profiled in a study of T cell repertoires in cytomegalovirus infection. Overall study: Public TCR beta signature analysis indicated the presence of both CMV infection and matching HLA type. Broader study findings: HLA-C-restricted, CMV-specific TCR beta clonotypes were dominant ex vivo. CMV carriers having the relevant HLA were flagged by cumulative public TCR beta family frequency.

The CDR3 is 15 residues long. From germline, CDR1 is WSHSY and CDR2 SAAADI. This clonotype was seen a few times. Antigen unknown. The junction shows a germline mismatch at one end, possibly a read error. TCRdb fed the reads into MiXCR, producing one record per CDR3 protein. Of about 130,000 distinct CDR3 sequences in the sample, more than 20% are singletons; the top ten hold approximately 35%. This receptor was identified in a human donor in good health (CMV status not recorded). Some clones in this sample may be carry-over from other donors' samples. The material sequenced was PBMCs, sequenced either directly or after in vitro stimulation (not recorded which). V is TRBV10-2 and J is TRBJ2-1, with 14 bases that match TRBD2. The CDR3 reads CASSGTSGSRTEQFF. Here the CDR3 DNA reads TGTGCCAGCAGTGGGACTAGCGGGAGTAGAACTGAGCAGTTCTTC.